This TCR beta chain was recorded in a study of blood T cell repertoires in COVID-19. Overall study: Specimens from acute and convalescent COVID-19 originated in the United States, Italy and Spain. Sources were T cells, B-cell-depleted T cells, or PBMCs; the material itself was cDNA or gDNA.

With V trimmed by 9 bases and J by 9 bases, 7 bases remained unmatched. The CDR3 extends over 12 amino acids. The germline V gene has CDR1 MNHEY and CDR2 SMNVEV (reference sequence). The data were produced by immunoSEQ multiplex PCR, yet TCRdb's version contains in-frame clones alone and is incomplete. The sample yields about 120,000 clones, 75% to 90% seen once. This clonotype originated in a human donor with acute or convalescent COVID-19. The donor label of this sample is uncertain. Material for sequencing was peripheral blood. The chain has TRBV27 and TRBJ2-1; the match to TRBD1 covers 8 bases. Here the CDR3 reads CARARGPAEQFF. In nucleotides, the CDR3 is TGTGCCAGAGCCAGGGGGCCTGCTGAGCAGTTCTTC.